These 5 T cell receptor beta chains were all obtained from the same sample, sequenced in a study of radiation and T cells in renal cell carcinoma. Time point defined: baseline pretreatment blood. Treatment reported: 15 Gy SBRT to primary tumor, nephrectomy 4 weeks later. The protocol was immunoSEQ multiplex PCR, while the TCRdb copy is restricted to in-frame clones and leaves out a portion. This sample has about 140,000 clones, with around 78% found just once. The material sequenced was blood, taken from a patient whose treatment included radiotherapy and nephrectomy. The receptors were sampled from a woman aged 45-65 years with renal cell carcinoma.

The chain joins TRBV30 to TRBJ1-2; D is undetermined. The CDR3 has 12 amino acids. Germline CDR1 GTSNPN, CDR2 SVGIG (reference sequence). The germline V and J ends were trimmed by 4 bases and 6 bases, with 12 bases remaining between them. The CDR3 region is CAWKWAGHGYTF. The CDR3 bases are TGTGCCTGGAAATGGGCCGGCCATGGCTACACCTTC.

The chain combines TRBV15 with TRBJ1-5, with 7 bases lining up with TRBD1. J was trimmed by 1 base and V by 1 base; bases with no gene match: 13. Germline CDR1 reads LNHNV; CDR2 reads YYDKDF (reference sequence). The CDR3 consists of 19 residues. In DNA, the CDR3 is TGTGCCACCAGCAGAGTAGGAGATAGGGGGCGTATAAGCAATCAGCCCCAGCATTTT. Amino acid sequence: CATSRVGDRGRISNQPQHF.

The CDR3 protein is CASSSGLGTRGSEQFF. The CDR3 DNA follows: TGTGCCAGCAGCTCAGGACTGGGGACCAGGGGGAGTGAGCAGTTCTTC. The V gene is TRBV7-8, the J gene TRBJ2-1; TRBD1 agrees at 7 bases. Germline V gives CDR1 SGHVS, CDR2 FQNEAQ. The CDR3 is made up of 16 amino acids. Trimming removed 4 bases from V and 9 bases from J; junction bases left unmatched: 15.

This clone has a single count. The chain uses TRBV9 and TRBJ1-2; tentative D call: TRBD1 (5 bases). The germline CDR1 and CDR2 sequences are SGDLS and YYNGEE. The V end lost 4 bases, the J end lost 6 bases, and 19 bases lay between the germline ends. This CDR3 is 15 amino acids long. The CDR3, as DNA: TGTGCCAGCAGCTCCCACCTTCGGGGGGAAGATGGCTACACCTTC. Amino acid sequence: CASSSHLRGEDGYTF.

This chain joins TRBV7-2 and TRBJ2-1; TRBD2 might be the D (6 bases). This CDR3 comprises 15 residues. CDR1 is SGHTA and CDR2 is FQGNSA in the germline V gene. The V and J ends lost 0 bases and 1 base respectively, with 7 bases between them. In nucleotides, the CDR3 is TGTGCCAGCAGCTTAGCCGGGAGTTCCTACAATGAGCAGTTCTTC. This codes for CASSLAGSSYNEQFF.